Shown below are 24 T cell receptor beta chains from a single sample sequenced in a study of cytomegalovirus exposure and HLA in healthy donors. Primers: 60 Vbeta forward and 13 Jbeta reverse. Clones were sequenced by immunoSEQ multiplex PCR, and TCRdb holds only the in-frame ones, with some missing. The data contain about 97,000 clones, around 10% of them singletons. The sample comprised PBMCs. All receptors come from a man aged 45-60 years in good health and CMV-seropositive.

The gene calls are TRBV2 and TRBJ1-1, with TRBD1 matching 7 bases. The CDR3 covers 14 residues. Germline V gene lookup returns CDR1 SNHLY and CDR2 FYNNEI. V lost 6 bases and J lost 4; bases outside the gene matches: 8. The CDR3 is CASRPLGQITEAFF. In DNA form, the CDR3 reads TGTGCCAGCAGGCCACTGGGACAGATCACTGAAGCTTTCTTT.

The chain has TRBV28 and TRBJ2-1; TRBD2 matches 8 bases. CDR3 length: 14 residues. In germline, CDR1 is MDHEN, CDR2 SYDVKM. J was trimmed by 6 bases and V by 6 bases; bases with no gene match: 7. CDR3 region: CASSVTSGRNEQFF. The CDR3 coding sequence is TGTGCCAGCAGCGTTACTAGCGGCCGCAATGAGCAGTTCTTC.

The chain uses TRBV6-5 and TRBJ1-6; tentative D call: TRBD1 (5 bases). Germline V gives CDR1 MNHEY, CDR2 SVGAGI. Trimming took 7 bases from V and 7 from J, leaving 8 bases between them. CDR3 size: 12 residues. CDR3 in DNA: TGTGCCAGCACAGGGAACAATTCACCCCTCCACTTT. Protein product: CASTGNNSPLHF.

Only a few counts were recorded for this clone. This rearrangement joins TRBV5-6 to TRBJ2-2; D possibly corresponds to TRBD2 (6 bases). The V and J ends lost 6 bases and 3 bases respectively, with 15 bases between them. This CDR3 region has 15 residues. Germline V gene lookup returns CDR1 SGHDT and CDR2 YYEEEE. CDR3 residues: CASTPGTSYTGELFF. In DNA form, the CDR3 reads TGTGCCAGCACCCCAGGGACTTCCTACACCGGGGAGCTGTTTTTT. The full variable domain, rest sourced from reference TRBV5-6 and TRBJ2-2, is DAGVTQSPTHLIKTRGQQVTLRCSPKSGHDTVSWYQQALGQGPQFIFQYYEEEERQRGNFPDRFSGHQFPNYSSELNVNALLLGDSALYLCASTPGTSYTGELFFGEGSRLTVL.

The chain has TRBV9 and TRBJ1-1; possible D gene TRBD1, 5 bases. The CDR3 has 15 residues. The germline V and J ends were trimmed by 4 bases and 1 base, with 14 bases remaining between them. In germline, CDR1 is SGDLS, CDR2 YYNGEE. CDR3 region: CASSPGNRRNTEAFF. CDR3 nucleotide sequence: TGTGCCAGCAGCCCAGGGAATAGACGGAACACTGAAGCTTTCTTT.

The rearrangement links TRBV2 to TRBJ2-7, with 7 nucleotides matching TRBD2. V was pared by 5 bases and J by 0 bases, with 7 bases of the junction left unmatched. The CDR3 is made up of 15 amino acids. Germline V gives CDR1 SNHLY, CDR2 FYNNEI. The CDR3 coding sequence is TGTGCCAGCAGTTGGACGCGGGGGACCTCCTACGAGCAGTACTTC. Translation: CASSWTRGTSYEQYF.

The chain has TRBV6-5 and TRBJ2-5, with 11 bases lining up with TRBD1. J was trimmed by 5 bases and V by 7 bases; bases with no gene match: 9. The germline gives CDR1 MNHEY, CDR2 SVGAGI. The CDR3 length is 15 residues. CDR3 in amino acids: CASTWTGGEGETQYF. For the CDR3, the DNA is TGTGCCAGCACTTGGACAGGGGGCGAGGGTGAGACCCAGTACTTC.

This clone occurred once. The chain carries TRBV6-1 and TRBJ1-5; perhaps TRBD1 as D (5 bases). The CDR3 spans 13 residues. The V end was cut by 2 bases, the J end by 8 bases, with 10 bases between. CDR1 and CDR2 (germline): MNHNS, SASEGT. CDR3 DNA: TGTGCCAGCAGTGAATCGGGGGGGAAGCCCCAGCATTTT. This codes for CASSESGGKPQHF.

This clone occurred a few times. The rearrangement uses TRBV30 and TRBJ2-3, with 8 bases aligning to TRBD2. This CDR3 is built from 13 residues. J gave up 3 bases and V 7 bases, and 6 bases lay outside the gene matches. Per germline, CDR1 GTSNPN and CDR2 SVGIG (reference sequence). The CDR3, as DNA: TGTGCCTCAATCCCGGGGGGGACAGATACGCAGTATTTT. Its protein product is CASIPGGTDTQYF. The entire variable domain, with the rest obtained from reference TRBV30 and TRBJ2-3, is as follows: SQTIHQWPATLVQPVGSPLSLECTVEGTSNPNLYWYRQAAGRGLQLLFYSVGIGQISSEVPQNLSASRPQDRQFILSSKKLLLSDSGFYLCASIPGGTDTQYFGPGTRLTVL.

This clone has just a few counts. V and J are TRBV29-1 and TRBJ1-4; D is uncertain. CDR1 is SQVTM and CDR2 is ANQGSEA in the germline V gene. V shed 8 bases and J shed 7 bases, with 14 bases lying between them. The CDR3 is 12 amino acids. The CDR3 bases are TGCAGCATCCGACTTAGAGGTGAAAAACTGTTTTTT. Residues: CSIRLRGEKLFF.

This clone was counted between two and nine times. The chain uses TRBV27 and TRBJ2-5; 8 bases are a match to TRBD2. The CDR3 totals 14 residues. Germline CDR1 MNHEY, CDR2 SMNVEV (reference sequence). V gave up 2 bases and J gave up 4 bases; unmatched junction bases: 3. The CDR3 spells CASSLALAGETQYF. The CDR3 region has the DNA TGTGCCAGCAGTTTAGCCCTAGCGGGAGAGACCCAGTACTTC.

This clone has a single count. The chain combines TRBV5-1 with TRBJ2-1; 8 nucleotides match TRBD1. V shed 2 bases, J shed 7 bases, and the junction held 8 bases outside the gene matches. Germline CDR1 is SGHRS and CDR2 is YFSETQ. The CDR3 runs 15 residues. The CDR3 protein is CASSFYVQGANEQFF. The CDR3, as DNA: TGCGCCAGCAGCTTCTACGTCCAGGGGGCGAATGAGCAGTTCTTC.

The gene calls are TRBV29-1 and TRBJ1-3, with TRBD1 identical over 7 bases. Germline V gene sequence: CDR1 SQVTM, CDR2 ANQGSEA. The CDR3 is made up of 13 amino acids. The trim removed 2 bases at V and 4 bases at J, leaving 2 bases unmatched. CDR3 DNA sequence: TGCAGCGTTGAAATGACAGGGGGAAACACCATATATTTT. It codes for CSVEMTGGNTIYF.

The chain combines TRBV6-1 with TRBJ2-5; maybe TRBD2 (5 bases). The DNA end favors TRBJ2-7, so the J call may be wrong. CDR3 length: 14 residues. Germline lookup yields CDR1 MNHNS and CDR2 SASEGT. DNA for the CDR3: TGTGCCAGCAGTGAAGGTGGAGGTAGATACGAGCAGTACTTC. Its translation: CASSEGGGRYEQYF.

This clone was counted only a few times. The genes are TRBV6-1 and TRBJ2-7; D ambiguous. V was shortened by 3 bases and J by 1 base, with 7 bases between the two germline ends. Per germline, CDR1 MNHNS and CDR2 SASEGT. CDR3 length: 13 residues. The CDR3 bases are TGTGCCAGCAGTGATGACATTTCCTACGAGCAGTACTTC. Its translation is CASSDDISYEQYF.

This clone came up a few times. The gene calls are TRBV27 and TRBJ2-5, with 10 positions matching TRBD1. The DNA end favors TRBJ2-7, so the J call may be wrong. The CDR3 runs 16 residues. The germline CDR1 and CDR2 sequences are MNHEY and SMNVEV (reference sequence). CDR3: CASSWWSGQGAYEQYF. CDR3 DNA: TGTGCCAGCAGTTGGTGGTCCGGACAGGGGGCCTACGAGCAGTACTTC.

This clone has more than one count but fewer than ten. This rearrangement joins TRBV10-3 to TRBJ2-7, with unresolved D. Germline loops: CDR1 ENHRY, CDR2 SYGVKD. V was clipped by 6 bases and J by 5 bases, with 17 bases between them. This CDR3 is 14 amino acids long. The CDR3 reads CAIRSVDGADEQYF. In nucleotides, the CDR3 is TGTGCCATCAGATCGGTTGATGGTGCGGACGAGCAGTACTTC.

This clone was detected only a few times. This chain links TRBV27 with TRBJ2-7, with 7 bases that match TRBD2. This CDR3 has 14 residues. V was clipped by 5 bases and J by 2 bases; unmatched bases: 6. Germline V gives CDR1 MNHEY, CDR2 SMNVEV (reference sequence). DNA for the CDR3: TGTGCCAGCAGTATACGGACTAGTACCTACGAGCAGTACTTC. Translated: CASSIRTSTYEQYF.

This clone was seen more than once but under ten times. The gene calls are TRBV7-9 and TRBJ1-3; 9 nucleotides align to TRBD1. Per germline, CDR1 SEHNR and CDR2 FQNEAQ (reference sequence). Trimming at V came to 3 bases and at J to 9 bases, leaving 6 bases not matched to a gene. The CDR3 loop spans 14 amino acids. The CDR3 region has the DNA TGTGCCAGCAGCTTTACAGGGGGCGCGAGCACCATATATTTT. Amino acids: CASSFTGGASTIYF.

A few counts support this clone. The DNA for the CDR3 is TGTGCCAGCAGCGCGGACATGGCCCTATATGGCTACACCTTC. Its translation: CASSADMALYGYTF. J is TRBJ1-2 and V is TRBV9; maybe TRBD1 (5 bases). Trimming took off 3 bases at V and 5 bases at J, with 14 bases between the two ends. The CDR3 totals 14 residues. The germline gives CDR1 SGDLS, CDR2 YYNGEE.

This clone occurred a few times. The chain recombines TRBV7-2 with TRBJ2-1; D call uncertain. CDR1 and CDR2 from the germline V gene are SGHTA and FQGNSA. CDR3 length equals 12 residues. V was trimmed by 2 bases and J by 11 bases, leaving 10 bases between them. In DNA form, the CDR3 reads TGTGCCAGCAGCTTATTCGGTAGCCAGCAGTTCTTC. Amino acid sequence: CASSLFGSQQFF.

The CDR3 here is CASSVGQNTEAFF. CDR3 DNA: TGCGCCAGCAGCGTCGGACAGAACACTGAAGCTTTCTTT. The chain combines TRBV5-1 with TRBJ1-1; D is possibly TRBD1 (5 bases). The CDR3 covers 13 residues. Deletions cut 4 bases from V and 1 base from J, with 8 bases between. CDR1 is SGHRS, CDR2 YFSETQ, per germline.

The chain recombines TRBV11-1 with TRBJ2-2; D is possibly TRBD2 (5 bases). Trimming removed 1 base at V and 1 base at J, with 10 bases between. This CDR3 is built from 16 residues. Per germline, CDR1 SGHAT and CDR2 FQDESV (reference sequence). This CDR3 is CASSLGTSWNTGELFF. CDR3 DNA: TGTGCCAGCAGCTTAGGCACTAGTTGGAACACCGGGGAGCTGTTTTTT.

This clone was counted a few times. The chain joins TRBV29-1 to TRBJ2-2; TRBD2 might be the D (5 bases). The CDR3 is 11 amino acids. The V gene lost 5 bases and the J gene lost 10 bases, with 11 bases spanning the gap. Germline V gene sequence: CDR1 SQVTM, CDR2 ANQGSEA. The CDR3 coding sequence is TGCAGCGTTATTCCGAGGGAGGAGCTGTTTTTT. Translated: CSVIPREELFF.